The 27 T cell receptor beta chains below come from one sample, sequenced in a study of blood T cell repertoires in COVID-19. Using immunoSEQ multiplex PCR, the repertoire was profiled, and TCRdb retains in-frame clones only, with some absent. The sample shows more than 200,000 clones, approximately 80% of them seen only once. The specimen sequenced was PBMCs or T cells enriched from blood (not recorded which). The origin of the receptors is a woman between 40 and 55 years old with acute COVID-19.

The chain links TRBV2 to TRBJ1-5; D is undetermined. Germline CDR1 reads SNHLY; CDR2 reads FYNNEI. V lost 5 bases to trimming and J lost 6 bases, with 8 bases between them. The CDR3 loop spans 12 amino acids. The CDR3 protein is CASSRVTQPQHF. CDR3 coding DNA: TGTGCCAGCAGTAGAGTAACTCAGCCCCAGCATTTT.

The chain uses TRBV28 and TRBJ1-4, with D unclear. Germline lookup yields CDR1 MDHEN and CDR2 SYDVKM. V gave up 3 bases and J gave up 4 bases, with 6 bases separating them. CDR3 length: 13 amino acids. The CDR3 loop is CASSFRLNEKLFF. The CDR3, as DNA: TGTGCCAGCAGTTTCCGTCTTAATGAAAAACTGTTTTTT.

This chain uses TRBV6-2 or TRBV6-3 with TRBJ1-4; D call uncertain. The CDR3 is 14 residues long. V gave up 3 bases and J gave up 6 bases, with 11 bases separating them. CDR1 is MNHEY and CDR2 is SVGEGT in the germline V gene. CDR3 nucleotide sequence: TGTGCCAGCAGTTATACTGGTCCCCATGAAAAACTGTTTTTT. Translated: CASSYTGPHEKLFF.

The rearrangement uses TRBV10-3 and TRBJ1-5; D remains ambiguous. The CDR3 has 11 amino acids. The germline V gene encodes CDR1 ENHRY and CDR2 SYGVKD. Trimming pared 10 bases from V and 4 bases from J, leaving 8 bases between. CDR3 nucleotides: TGTGCCACCGGTTTTAATCAGCCCCAGCATTTT. The encoded protein is CATGFNQPQHF.

This clone was recorded a few times. The chain carries TRBV15 and TRBJ2-7, with 8 positions matching TRBD1. V gave up 1 base and J gave up 5 bases; unmatched junction bases: 4. The CDR3 runs to 14 residues. Germline V CDR1 and CDR2: LNHNV, YYDKDF (reference sequence). Here the CDR3 DNA reads TGTGCCACCAGCAGAGGCGACAGGGGCGACGAGCAGTACTTC. Residues: CATSRGDRGDEQYF.

V and J are TRBV7-3 and TRBJ2-1; 7 positions agree with TRBD2. Germline lookup yields CDR1 SGHTA and CDR2 FQGTGA. This CDR3 contains 15 residues. After removal of 2 bases from V and 0 bases from J, the junction contained 1 base not matched to a gene. Written as DNA, the CDR3 is TGTGCCAGCAGCTTATCGGGGGGCTCCTACAATGAGCAGTTCTTC. This sequence encodes CASSLSGGSYNEQFF.

This clone appeared once. The gene calls are TRBV5-4 and TRBJ2-7; the D gene is possibly TRBD2 (5 bases). Trimming cost V 0 bases and J 5 bases, with 12 bases left between them. The CDR3 contains 14 residues. Per the germline V gene, CDR1 is SGHNT and CDR2 is YYREEE (reference sequence). CDR3 sequence: CASSLDRGSNEQYF. The CDR3 DNA reads TGTGCCAGCAGCTTGGACCGGGGATCCAACGAGCAGTACTTC.

This chain links TRBV30 with TRBJ1-2, with TRBD1 as a possible D gene (5 bases). V lost 3 bases, J lost 6 bases, and 14 bases lay in between. CDR1 GTSNPN and CDR2 SVGIG come from the germline V gene (reference sequence). The CDR3 sequence is 13 residues long. Here the CDR3 DNA reads TGTGCCTGGAGCTTAGCCAGGGTGAATGGCTACACCTTC. Translated, it gives CAWSLARVNGYTF.

The V and J genes are TRBV11-2 and TRBJ2-1; D not certain. Germline CDR1 SGHAT, CDR2 FQNNGV. The length of the CDR3 is 12 residues. The V and J ends lost 5 bases and 10 bases respectively, with 12 bases between them. The CDR3 loop reads CASSPSAGEQFF. CDR3 in DNA: TGTGCCAGCAGCCCTAGTGCCGGAGAGCAGTTCTTC.

In DNA form, the CDR3 reads TGTGCCAGCAGTGAACAGGGAATAGCATCGAGCGAGCAGTTCTTC. It encodes CASSEQGIASSEQFF. This chain uses TRBV2 with TRBJ2-1; TRBD1 might be the D (5 bases). The CDR3 totals 15 residues. V was shortened by 2 bases and J by 10 bases, with 18 bases between the two germline ends. CDR1 SNHLY and CDR2 FYNNEI come from the germline V gene.

The chain links TRBV11-2 to TRBJ1-2; possibly TRBD1 for D (6 bases). Germline assignment: CDR1 SGHAT and CDR2 FQNNGV. V was trimmed by 1 base and J by 6 bases, leaving 12 bases between them. CDR3 length equals 14 residues. The DNA for the CDR3 is TGTGCCAGCAGCTTAGCAGCGGGGGCGGATGGCTACACCTTC. Its translation: CASSLAAGADGYTF.

There are a few counts of this clone. The rearrangement uses TRBV5-8 and TRBJ1-5; 8 positions agree with TRBD1. The ends lost 0 bases at V and 1 base at J; junction bases unmatched: 6. Germline CDR1 is SGHTS and CDR2 is YDEGEE. The CDR3 is 17 amino acids. CDR3 loop: CASSLVQGAGSNQPQHF. CDR3 DNA sequence: TGTGCCAGCAGCTTGGTCCAGGGGGCAGGGAGCAATCAGCCCCAGCATTTT.

The CDR3 here is CASSLDRGINQPQHF. CDR3 DNA sequence: TGTGCCAGCAGCTTAGATCGAGGGATTAATCAGCCCCAGCATTTT. V is TRBV7-2 and J is TRBJ1-5; D not certain. V lost 1 base and J lost 4, with 11 bases in between. This CDR3 region has 15 residues. CDR1 is SGHTA and CDR2 is FQGNSA in the germline V gene.

The genes are TRBV7-3 and TRBJ2-7, with TRBD1 identical over 8 bases. The germline V gene encodes CDR1 SGHTA and CDR2 FQGTGA. J lost 9 bases, V lost 4 bases, and 8 bases had no gene match. This CDR3 is built from 13 residues. The CDR3 region is CASSSRQGMGQYF. The CDR3 DNA sequence: TGTGCCAGCAGCTCCAGACAGGGGATGGGGCAGTACTTC.

The rearrangement uses TRBV6-6 and TRBJ1-1; no clear D. CDR1 and CDR2 from the germline V gene are MNHNY and SVGAGI (reference sequence). This CDR3 contains 13 residues. V shed 2 bases and J shed 7 bases, with 11 bases lying between them. The CDR3 sequence: CASSYDNRREAFF. CDR3 coding DNA: TGTGCCAGCAGTTACGATAACAGACGTGAAGCTTTCTTT.

This clone was seen a single time. The chain combines TRBV5-1 with TRBJ2-2, with D unresolved. The CDR3 length is 16 residues. Trimming pared 3 bases from V and 1 base from J, leaving 13 bases between. CDR1 and CDR2 from the germline V gene are SGHRS and YFSETQ. The CDR3 spells CASSYAHGWNTGELFF. CDR3 coding DNA: TGCGCCAGCAGCTACGCACACGGGTGGAACACCGGGGAGCTGTTTTTT.

This clone was found many times. The chain carries TRBV3-1 (or the pseudogene TRBV3-2) and TRBJ2-7; possible D gene TRBD1, 6 bases. CDR1 is LGHDT and CDR2 is YNNKEL in the germline V gene (reference sequence). With 0 bases removed from V and 2 bases from J, the gap between germline ends came to 14 bases. This CDR3 is built from 16 residues. DNA for the CDR3: TGTGCCAGCAGCCAAGATTGGGGGACACCAGCCTACGAGCAGTACTTC. It codes for CASSQDWGTPAYEQYF.

CDR3 sequence reads: CASSLADREGDYEQYF. The DNA for the CDR3 is TGTGCCAGCAGCTTAGCCGACCGCGAAGGGGACTACGAGCAGTACTTC. V and J are TRBV7-9 and TRBJ2-7, with D perhaps matching TRBD1 (5 bases). Per germline, CDR1 SEHNR and CDR2 FQNEAQ (reference sequence). The V end was cut by 0 bases, the J end by 3 bases, with 15 bases between. There are 16 residues in the CDR3.

This chain links TRBV5-1 with TRBJ1-1, with a possible D match to TRBD1 (5 bases). Germline CDR1 reads SGHRS; CDR2 reads YFSETQ. V was shortened by 1 base and J by 1 base, with 8 bases between the two germline ends. The CDR3 runs 14 residues. As DNA, the CDR3 is TGCGCCAGCAGCTTGAACAGGAAGAACACTGAAGCTTTCTTT. It specifies CASSLNRKNTEAFF.

The rearrangement joins TRBV7-6 to TRBJ2-7, with D possibly being TRBD1 (6 bases). CDR1 and CDR2 from the germline V gene are SGHVS and FNYEAQ. Trimming removed 1 base at V and 7 bases at J, with 14 bases between. CDR3 length: 14 residues. The CDR3 here is CASSLDGRGEEQYF. CDR3 DNA sequence: TGTGCCAGCAGCTTAGATGGCAGGGGAGAAGAGCAGTACTTC.

J is TRBJ1-1 and V is TRBV7-2; D is uncertain. Germline V gene sequence: CDR1 SGHTA, CDR2 FQGNSA. Deletions cut 5 bases from V and 3 bases from J, with 10 bases between. CDR3 size: 13 residues. CDR3: CASSAYRDTEAFF. The DNA of the CDR3 is TGTGCCAGCAGCGCTTACCGGGACACTGAAGCTTTCTTT.

The chain is built from TRBV5-1 and TRBJ2-3, with unresolved D. Germline CDR1 is SGHRS and CDR2 is YFSETQ. V was trimmed by 1 base and J by 0 bases, leaving 12 bases between them. The CDR3 totals 16 residues. As DNA, the CDR3 is TGCGCCAGCAGCTTGATCGGTCATGCTAGCACAGATACGCAGTATTTT. This encodes CASSLIGHASTDTQYF.

This sequence joins TRBV20-1 and TRBJ1-2; D possibly corresponds to TRBD1 (5 bases). This CDR3 spans 11 amino acids. Trimming stripped 4 bases from V and 8 bases from J, with 11 bases between. Germline loops: CDR1 DFQATT, CDR2 SNEGSKA (reference sequence). In nucleotides, the CDR3 is TGCAGTGCTATCAGGGAGGGGGGCTACACCTTC. This codes for CSAIREGGYTF.

This clone appeared once. The chain employs TRBV19 and TRBJ1-5; 10 bases are a match to TRBD1. Germline CDR1 and CDR2: LNHDA and SQIVND (reference sequence). The CDR3 spans 13 residues. V gave up 9 bases and J gave up 8 bases; unmatched junction bases: 7. This chain's CDR3 is CASRDRGRKPQHF. The CDR3 coding sequence is TGTGCCAGCCGGGACAGGGGTAGGAAGCCCCAGCATTTT.

The V and J genes are TRBV5-1 and TRBJ1-4; 7 bases are shared with TRBD1. CDR3 size: 15 residues. CDR1 and CDR2 (germline): SGHRS, YFSETQ. Germline trimming cut 1 base from V and 7 bases from J; bases unmatched to any gene: 7. The CDR3: CASSLNLGGVEKLFF. CDR3 coding DNA: TGCGCCAGCAGCTTGAATCTAGGGGGCGTTGAAAAACTGTTTTTT.

CDR3 amino acids: CASSNPGQNTEAFF. The CDR3 coding sequence is TGTGCCAGTAGTAATCCCGGACAGAACACTGAAGCTTTCTTT. V is TRBV19 and J is TRBJ1-1, with D perhaps matching TRBD1 (5 bases). V lost 4 bases and J 1 base, leaving 10 bases between the germline ends. Germline V gene data show CDR1 as LNHDA and CDR2 as SQIVND (reference sequence). This CDR3 has 14 residues.

The chain combines TRBV28 with TRBJ1-4, with D unresolved. V was pared by 5 bases and J by 2 bases, with 6 bases between. The germline V gene encodes CDR1 MDHEN and CDR2 SYDVKM. The CDR3 is 13 amino acids. This CDR3 reads CASSSGTNEKLFF. CDR3 bases: TGTGCCAGCAGTAGCGGGACTAATGAAAAACTGTTTTTT.